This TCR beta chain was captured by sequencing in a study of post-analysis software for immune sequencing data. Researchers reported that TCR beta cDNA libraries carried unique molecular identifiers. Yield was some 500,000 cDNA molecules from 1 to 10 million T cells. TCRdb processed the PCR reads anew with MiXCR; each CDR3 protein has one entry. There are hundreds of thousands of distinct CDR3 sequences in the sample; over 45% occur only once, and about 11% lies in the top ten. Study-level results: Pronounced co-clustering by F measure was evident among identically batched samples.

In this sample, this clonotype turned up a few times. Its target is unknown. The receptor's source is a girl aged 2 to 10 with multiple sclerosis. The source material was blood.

The DNA for the CDR3 is TGTGCCAGCAGGATGGGAGGCTATGGCTACACCTTC. As protein: CASRMGGYGYTF. The chain has TRBV12-3 or TRBV12-4 and TRBJ1-2; no reliable D call. Between the trimmed V and J ends, which lost 6 bases and 4 bases, there was a span of 9 bases. This CDR3 region has 12 residues.